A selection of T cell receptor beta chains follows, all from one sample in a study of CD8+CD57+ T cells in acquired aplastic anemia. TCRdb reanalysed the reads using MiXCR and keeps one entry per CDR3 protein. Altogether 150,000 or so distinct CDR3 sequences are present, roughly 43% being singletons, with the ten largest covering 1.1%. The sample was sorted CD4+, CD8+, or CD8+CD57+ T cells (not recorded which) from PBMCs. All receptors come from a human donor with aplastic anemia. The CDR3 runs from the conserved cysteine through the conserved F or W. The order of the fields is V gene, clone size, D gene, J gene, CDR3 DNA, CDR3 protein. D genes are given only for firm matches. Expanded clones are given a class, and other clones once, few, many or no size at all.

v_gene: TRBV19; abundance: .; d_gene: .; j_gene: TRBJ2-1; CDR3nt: TGTGCCAGTTCGGTTAAGCGCAATGAGCAGTTCTTC; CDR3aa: CASSVKRNEQFF
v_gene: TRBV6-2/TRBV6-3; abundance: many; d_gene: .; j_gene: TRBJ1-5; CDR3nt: TGTGCCAGCAGTTACTCGAGTCATAGCAGGAGCAATCAGCCCCAGCATTTT; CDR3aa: CASSYSSHSRSNQPQHF
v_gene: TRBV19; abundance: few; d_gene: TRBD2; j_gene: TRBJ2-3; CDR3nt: TGTGCCAGTAGACTAGCGGGAGCGGCAGATACGCAGTATTTT; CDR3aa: CASRLAGAADTQYF
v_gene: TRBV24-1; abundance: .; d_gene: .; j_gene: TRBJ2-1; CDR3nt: TGTGCCACCAGTGATTTGACAGGTAATGAGCAGTTCTTC; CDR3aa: CATSDLTGNEQFF
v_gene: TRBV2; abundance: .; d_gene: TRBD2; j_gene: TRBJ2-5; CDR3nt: TGTGCCAGCAGGGGACTAGCGGGGGAGACCCAGTACTTC; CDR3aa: CASRGLAGETQYF
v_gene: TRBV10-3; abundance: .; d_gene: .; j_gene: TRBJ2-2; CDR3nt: TGTGTCATCAGTAGCCTGATGACCGGGGAGCTGTTTTTT; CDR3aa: CVISSLMTGELFF
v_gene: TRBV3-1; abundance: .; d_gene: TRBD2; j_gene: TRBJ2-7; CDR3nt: TGTGCCAGCAGCCCAGGACTAGCGGGGGGCCGGACCTACGAGCAGTACTTC; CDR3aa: CASSPGLAGGRTYEQYF
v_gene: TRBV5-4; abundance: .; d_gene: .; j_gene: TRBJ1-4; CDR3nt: TGTGCCAGCAGCTTGAGGGGGGGCGGAAGGGAAAAACTGGTTTTT; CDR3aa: CASSLRGGGREKLVF
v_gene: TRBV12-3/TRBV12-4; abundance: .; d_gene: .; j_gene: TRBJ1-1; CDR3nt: TGTGCCAGCATCCAGATGGGGCGTCAGGGGCTGAGCACTGAAGCTTTCTTT; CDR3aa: CASIQMGRQGLSTEAFF
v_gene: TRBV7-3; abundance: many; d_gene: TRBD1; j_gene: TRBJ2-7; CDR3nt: TGTGCCAGCAGCTTAGCTAACCCCGGACAGGGTGGCGAGCAGTACTTC; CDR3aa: CASSLANPGQGGEQYF
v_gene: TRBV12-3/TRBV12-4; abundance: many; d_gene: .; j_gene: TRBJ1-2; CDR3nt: TGTGCCAGCAGTTTAGTGAGGTCGGCGGGTGGCTACACCTTC; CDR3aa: CASSLVRSAGGYTF
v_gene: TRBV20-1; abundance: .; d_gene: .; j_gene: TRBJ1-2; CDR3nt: TGCAGTGCAGCGCACAGGGATCCCTATGGCTACACCTTC; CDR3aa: CSAAHRDPYGYTF
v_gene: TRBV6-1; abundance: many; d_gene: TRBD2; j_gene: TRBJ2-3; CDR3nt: TGTGCCAGCAGTAATGGAGCGGGGGCCCGCACAGATACGCAGTATTTT; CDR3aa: CASSNGAGARTDTQYF
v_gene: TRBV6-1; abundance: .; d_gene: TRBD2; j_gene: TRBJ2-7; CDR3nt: TGTGCCAGCAGTGAAGGGACTAGCGGGAGTGTCGAGCAGTACTTC; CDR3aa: CASSEGTSGSVEQYF
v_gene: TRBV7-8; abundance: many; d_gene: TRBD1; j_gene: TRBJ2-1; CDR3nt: TGTGCCAGCAGCAAAGGACAGGACAATGAGCAGTTCTTC; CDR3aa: CASSKGQDNEQFF
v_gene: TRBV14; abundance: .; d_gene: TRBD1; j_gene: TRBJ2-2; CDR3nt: TGTGCCAGCAGCCAATTTCACGAGGACAGGGCATTGCGTACCGGGGAGCTGTTTTTT; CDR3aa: CASSQFHEDRALRTGELFF
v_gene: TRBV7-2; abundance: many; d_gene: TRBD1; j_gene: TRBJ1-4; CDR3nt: TGTGCCAGCAGCGCGGGACAGGGATATAATGAAAAACTGTTTTTT; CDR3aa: CASSAGQGYNEKLFF
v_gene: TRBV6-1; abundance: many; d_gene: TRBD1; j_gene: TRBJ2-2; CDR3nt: TGTGCCAGCGGTGACAGGGCGGTCACCGGGGAGCTGTTTTTT; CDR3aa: CASGDRAVTGELFF
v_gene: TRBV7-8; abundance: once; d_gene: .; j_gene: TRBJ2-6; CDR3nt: TGTGCCAGCAGCCGAGACAGCCCTGGGGCCAACGTCCTGACTTTC; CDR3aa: CASSRDSPGANVLTF
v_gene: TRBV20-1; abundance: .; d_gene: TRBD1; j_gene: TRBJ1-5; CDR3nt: TGCAGTGCTAGACCGACAGGGGTTATCAATCAGCCCCAGCATTTT; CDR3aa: CSARPTGVINQPQHF
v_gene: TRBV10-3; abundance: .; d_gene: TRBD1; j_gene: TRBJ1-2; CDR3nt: TGTGCCACCGAGACAGGGGGCGACTATGGCTACACCTTC; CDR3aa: CATETGGDYGYTF
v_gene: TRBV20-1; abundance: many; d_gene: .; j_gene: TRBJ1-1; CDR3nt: TGCAGTGCTAGAGATGGGGGTATGAACACTGAAGCTTTCTTT; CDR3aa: CSARDGGMNTEAFF
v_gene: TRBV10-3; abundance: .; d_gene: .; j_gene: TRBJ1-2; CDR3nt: TGTGCCATCAACGATTGGCTGCCGGTAGTCCGAGAATATGGCTACACCTTC; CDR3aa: CAINDWLPVVREYGYTF
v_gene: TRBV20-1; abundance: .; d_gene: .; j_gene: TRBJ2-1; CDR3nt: TGCAGCGCACAGGGACCCGGCTCCTACAATGAGCAGTTCTTC; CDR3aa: CSAQGPGSYNEQFF
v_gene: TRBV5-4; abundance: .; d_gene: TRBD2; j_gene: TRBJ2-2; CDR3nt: TGTGCCAGCAGCTACGGGGGGGCCTGGGTCGGGGAGCTGTTTTTT; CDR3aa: CASSYGGAWVGELFF
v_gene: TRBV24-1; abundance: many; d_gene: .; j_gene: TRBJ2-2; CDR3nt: TGTGCCACCAGTGATCCTAACTACGGGACAAGTAACACCGGGGAGCTGTTTTTT; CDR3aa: CATSDPNYGTSNTGELFF
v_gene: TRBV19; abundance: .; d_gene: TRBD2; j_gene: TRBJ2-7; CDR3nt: TGTGCCAGTAGTAGCCCGGGGGGGACCTACGAGCAGTACTTC; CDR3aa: CASSSPGGTYEQYF
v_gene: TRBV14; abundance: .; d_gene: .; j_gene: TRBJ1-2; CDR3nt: TGTGCCAGCAGCCAATTAAGCGGCTACACCTTC; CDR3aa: CASSQLSGYTF
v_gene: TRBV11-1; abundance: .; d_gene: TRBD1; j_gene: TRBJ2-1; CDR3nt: TGTGCCAGCAGCTTATATAGGGGGCCCAATGAGCAGTTCTTC; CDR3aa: CASSLYRGPNEQFF
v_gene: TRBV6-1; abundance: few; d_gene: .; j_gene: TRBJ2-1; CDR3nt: TGTGCCAGCATTGGAAGGGCCGGGAGCTCCTACAGTGAGCAGTTCTTC; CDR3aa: CASIGRAGSSYSEQFF
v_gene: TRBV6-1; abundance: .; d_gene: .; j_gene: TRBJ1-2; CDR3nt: TGTGTCAGCAGTGAACCCGACAGGCGTCACTATGGCTACACCTTC; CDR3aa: CVSSEPDRRHYGYTF
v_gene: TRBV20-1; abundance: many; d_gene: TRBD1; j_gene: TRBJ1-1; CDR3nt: TGCAGTGCTAGACCAGGGGGCCGGTTGAACACTGAAGCTTTCTTT; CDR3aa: CSARPGGRLNTEAFF
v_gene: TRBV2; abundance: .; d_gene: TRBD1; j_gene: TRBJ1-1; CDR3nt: TGTGCCAGCAGCGCAGACAGGGCCACTGAAGCTTTCTTT; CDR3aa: CASSADRATEAFF
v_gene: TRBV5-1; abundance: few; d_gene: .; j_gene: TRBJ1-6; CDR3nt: TGCGCCAGCAGCTTGGGTGACAGACAGCATTCACCCCTCCACTTT; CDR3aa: CASSLGDRQHSPLHF
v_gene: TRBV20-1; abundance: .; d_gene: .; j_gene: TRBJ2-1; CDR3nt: TGCAGTGCTAGAGATCCCTACAATGAGCAGTTCTTC; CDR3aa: CSARDPYNEQFF
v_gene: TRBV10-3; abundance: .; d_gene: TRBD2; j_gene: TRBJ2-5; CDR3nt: TGTGCCATCAGTGAGCCGGGACTAGCGGGGGCAGAGACCCAGTACTTC; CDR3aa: CAISEPGLAGAETQYF
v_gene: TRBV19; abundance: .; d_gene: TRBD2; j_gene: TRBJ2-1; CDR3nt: TGTGCCAGTAGTTATCCCGGGCGGCTAGCGGGGACCCGCTCCTACAATGAGCAGTTCTTC; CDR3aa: CASSYPGRLAGTRSYNEQFF
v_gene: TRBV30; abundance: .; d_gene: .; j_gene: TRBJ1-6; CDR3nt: TGTGCCTGGATAATCGGCAGGGTCAATTCTTCACCCCTCCACTTT; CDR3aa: CAWIIGRVNSSPLHF
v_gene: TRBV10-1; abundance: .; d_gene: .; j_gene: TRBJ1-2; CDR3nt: TGCGCCAGCGTACTACCACTAAGCGGGGGTGGCTACACCTTC; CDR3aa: CASVLPLSGGGYTF
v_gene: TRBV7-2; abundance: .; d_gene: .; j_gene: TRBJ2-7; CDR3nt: TGTGCCAGCAGCTTAGATATGTTCGCCTACGAGCAGTACTTC; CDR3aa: CASSLDMFAYEQYF
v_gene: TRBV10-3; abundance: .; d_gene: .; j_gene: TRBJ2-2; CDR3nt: TGTGCCATCAGTGGGTTGTTAGAGACTACGACCGGGGAGCTGTTTTTT; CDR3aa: CAISGLLETTTGELFF
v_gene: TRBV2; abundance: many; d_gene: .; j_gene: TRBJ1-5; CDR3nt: TGTGCCAGCTGCGATAGCAATCAGCCCCAGCATTTT; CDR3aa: CASCDSNQPQHF
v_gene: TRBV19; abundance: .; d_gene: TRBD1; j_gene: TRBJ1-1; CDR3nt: TGTGCCAGTAGTCCAAGGACAGGGAAAGCTTTCTTT; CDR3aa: CASSPRTGKAFF
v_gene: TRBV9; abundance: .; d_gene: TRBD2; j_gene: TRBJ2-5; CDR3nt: TGTGCCAGCAGCGGGGGACTAGCGGGAGGAGCCGAGACCCAGTACTTC; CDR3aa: CASSGGLAGGAETQYF
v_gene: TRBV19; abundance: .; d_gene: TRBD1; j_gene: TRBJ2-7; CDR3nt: TGTGCCAGTAGTGCACGGACAGGGGGCCCCTACGAGCAGTACTTC; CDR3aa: CASSARTGGPYEQYF
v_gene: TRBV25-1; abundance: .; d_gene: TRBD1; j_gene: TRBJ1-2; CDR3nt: TGTGCCAGCAGTGAATTACAGGGGACGGATGGCTACACCTTC; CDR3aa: CASSELQGTDGYTF
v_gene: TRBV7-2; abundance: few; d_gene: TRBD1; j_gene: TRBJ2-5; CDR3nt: TGTGCCAGCAGGGACAGGCGAGAGACCCAGTACTTC; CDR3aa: CASRDRRETQYF
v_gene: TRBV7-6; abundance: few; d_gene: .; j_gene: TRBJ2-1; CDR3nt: TGTGCCAGCAGCCCCTCCTCGGGGGAGCAGTTCTTC; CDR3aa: CASSPSSGEQFF
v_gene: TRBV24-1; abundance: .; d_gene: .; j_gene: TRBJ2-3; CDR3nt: TGTGCCACCAGTGATGATAGCGTAAGCACAGATACGCAGTATTTT; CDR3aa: CATSDDSVSTDTQYF
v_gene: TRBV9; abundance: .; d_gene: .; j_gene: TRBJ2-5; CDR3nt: TGTGCCAGCAGCGTAGCTCGGGAAGAGACCCAGTACTTC; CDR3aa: CASSVAREETQYF
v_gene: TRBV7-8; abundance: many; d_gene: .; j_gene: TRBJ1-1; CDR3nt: TGTGCCAGCAGCTCCTACAGGGCCCCCGGGGCTGAAGCTTTCTTT; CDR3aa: CASSSYRAPGAEAFF
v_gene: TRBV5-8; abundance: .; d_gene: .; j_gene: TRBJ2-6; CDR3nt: TGTGCCAGCAGCTTCTACGGGGCCAACGTCCTGACTTTC; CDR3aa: CASSFYGANVLTF
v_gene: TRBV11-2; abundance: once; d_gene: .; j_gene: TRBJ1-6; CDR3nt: TGTGCCAGCAGGCGACCGGGACACCTTAATTCACCCCTCCACTTT; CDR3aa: CASRRPGHLNSPLHF
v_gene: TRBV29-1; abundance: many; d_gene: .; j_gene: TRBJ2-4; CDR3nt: TGCAGCGTTTTAGCCAAAAACATTCAGTACTTC; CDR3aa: CSVLAKNIQYF
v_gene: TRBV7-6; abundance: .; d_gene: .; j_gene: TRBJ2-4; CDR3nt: TGTGCCAGCAGCTTAGTAGGGGGCATTCAGTACTTC; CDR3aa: CASSLVGGIQYF